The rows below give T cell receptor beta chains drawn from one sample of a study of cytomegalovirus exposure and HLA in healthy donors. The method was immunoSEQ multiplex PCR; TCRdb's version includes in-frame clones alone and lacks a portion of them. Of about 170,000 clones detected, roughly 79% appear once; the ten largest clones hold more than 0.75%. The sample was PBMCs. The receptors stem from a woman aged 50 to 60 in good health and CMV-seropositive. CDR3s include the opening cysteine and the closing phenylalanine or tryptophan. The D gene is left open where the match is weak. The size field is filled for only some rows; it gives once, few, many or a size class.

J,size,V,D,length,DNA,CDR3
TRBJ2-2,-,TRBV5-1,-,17,TGCGCCAGCAGCTTGGGTATTTTCACGACTAGTTTCGGGGAGCTGTTTTTT,CASSLGIFTTSFGELFF
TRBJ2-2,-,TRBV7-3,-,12,TGTGCCAGCAGCTACAGCACCGGGGAGCTGTTTTTT,CASSYSTGELFF
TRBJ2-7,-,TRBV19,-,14,TGTGCCAGTAGTAGTGGGACTTTCAACTACGAGCAGTACTTC,CASSSGTFNYEQYF
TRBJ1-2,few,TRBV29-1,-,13,TGCAGCGGAGAGTTCTCCGCTAACTATGGCTACACCTTC,CSGEFSANYGYTF
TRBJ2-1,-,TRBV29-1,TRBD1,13,TGCAGCGTTGGGGGACAGGGGACGGGTGAGCAGTTCTTC,CSVGGQGTGEQFF
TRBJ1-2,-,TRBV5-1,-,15,TGCGCCAGCAGCTTGGAGCCAGGGGTGGGGTATGGCTACACCTTC,CASSLEPGVGYGYTF
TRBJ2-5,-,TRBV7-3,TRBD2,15,TGTGCCAGCAGCCGGACTAGCGGGAGAGAGGAGACCCAGTACTTC,CASSRTSGREETQYF
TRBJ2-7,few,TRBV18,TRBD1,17,TGTGCCAGCTCACTAGAGACCCGGGACAGGGCTGCCTACGAGCAGTACTTC,CASSLETRDRAAYEQYF
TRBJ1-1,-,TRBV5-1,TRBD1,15,TGCGCCAGCAGCCAAACAGGGGGCTGGGACACTGAAGCTTTCTTT,CASSQTGGWDTEAFF
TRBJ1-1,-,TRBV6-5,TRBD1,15,TGTGCCAGCAGTTACCGCCAGGGGGACAAATCTGAAGCTTTCTTT,CASSYRQGDKSEAFF
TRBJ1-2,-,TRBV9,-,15,TGTGCCAGCAGCGGCCGACAGCGTTCTAACTATGGCTACACCTTC,CASSGRQRSNYGYTF
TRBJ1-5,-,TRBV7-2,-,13,TGTGCCAGCAGCTTATGGTCGTTAGAGCCCCAGCATTTT,CASSLWSLEPQHF
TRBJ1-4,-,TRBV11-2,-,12,TGTGCCAGCAGCTTAGTCGGACTCGGACTGTTTTTT,CASSLVGLGLFF
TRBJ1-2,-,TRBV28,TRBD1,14,TGTGCCAGCAGTTTAGAAGGGACAGGGTACAGCTACACCTTC,CASSLEGTGYSYTF
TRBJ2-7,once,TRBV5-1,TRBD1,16,TGCGCCAGCAGCTTGGCTGGGGACAGGGTTTATTACGAGCAGTACTTC,CASSLAGDRVYYEQYF
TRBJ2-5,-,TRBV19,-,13,TGTGCCAGTAGTCTCGTGGAGGGGGAGACCCAGTACTTC,CASSLVEGETQYF
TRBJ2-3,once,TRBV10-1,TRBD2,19,TGCGCCAGCAGTGAGTTTCCCCCGACTAGCGGGGGGGCTTGGGATACGCAGTATTTT,CASSEFPPTSGGAWDTQYF
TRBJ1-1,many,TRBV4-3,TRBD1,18,TGCGCCAGCAGCCCCGACGTGGGGACAGACTTAAGGAACACTGAAGCTTTCTTT,CASSPDVGTDLRNTEAFF
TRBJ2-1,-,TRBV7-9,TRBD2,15,TGTGCCAGCAGCCCACGGGGGGGCGGAGTCAATGAGCAGTTCTTC,CASSPRGGGVNEQFF
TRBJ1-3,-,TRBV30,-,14,TGTGCCTGGAGTGTATCCCGCTCTGGAAACACCATATATTTT,CAWSVSRSGNTIYF
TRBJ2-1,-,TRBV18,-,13,TGTGCCAGCTCACCAAGTGCGGTGGGTGAGCAGTTCTTC,CASSPSAVGEQFF
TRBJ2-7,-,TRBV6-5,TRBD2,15,TGTGCCAGCAGCCAACTAGCGGAGAGCACCTACGAGCAGTACTTC,CASSQLAESTYEQYF
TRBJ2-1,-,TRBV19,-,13,TGTGCCAGTAGCCTAACCATCCGCAATGAGCAGTTCTTC,CASSLTIRNEQFF
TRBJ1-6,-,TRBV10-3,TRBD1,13,TGTGCCATCAGGGCAGGGGGCGGTTCACCCCTCCACTTT,CAIRAGGGSPLHF
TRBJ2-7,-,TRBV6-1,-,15,TGTGCCAGCCCCCCCGGGAGTGCGGGTCTCTACGAGCAGTACTTC,CASPPGSAGLYEQYF
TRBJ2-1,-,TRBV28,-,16,TGTGCCAGCCTTAGATCGGACACGAGCTCCTACAATGAGCAGTTCTTC,CASLRSDTSSYNEQFF
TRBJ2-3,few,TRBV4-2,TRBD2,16,TGTGCCAGCAGCTCTCCTAGCGGGAGGGCAGGAGATACGCAGTATTTT,CASSSPSGRAGDTQYF
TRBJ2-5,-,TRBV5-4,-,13,TGTGCCAGCAGCTTTCCGGGGAAAGAGACCCAGTACTTC,CASSFPGKETQYF
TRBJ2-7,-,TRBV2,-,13,TGTGCCAGCGGCGACAGGATCGGCTACGAGCAGTACTTC,CASGDRIGYEQYF
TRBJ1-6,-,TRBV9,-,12,TGTGCCAGCAGCCCAGGGGATTCACCCCTCCACTTT,CASSPGDSPLHF
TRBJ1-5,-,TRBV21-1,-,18,TGTGCCAGCAATAACCTTGAGACAGAAAAAAATAGCAATCAGCCCCAGCATTTT,CASNNLETEKNSNQPQHF
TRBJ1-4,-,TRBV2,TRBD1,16,TGTGCCAGCAGGGGACAGCGGATTAGCCCGAATGAAAAACTGTTTTTT,CASRGQRISPNEKLFF
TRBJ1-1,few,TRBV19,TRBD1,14,TGTGCCAGTAGTTTTGACAGGGGTTTCACTGAAGCTTTCTTT,CASSFDRGFTEAFF
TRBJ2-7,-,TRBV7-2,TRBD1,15,TGTGCCAGCAGCCCACAGGGGGCGAAGACGCGGGAGCAGTACTTC,CASSPQGAKTREQYF
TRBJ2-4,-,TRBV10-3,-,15,TGTGCCATCAGTGAGTCTGGGAGACTCGCCAACATTCAGTACTTC,CAISESGRLANIQYF
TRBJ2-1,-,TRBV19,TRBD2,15,TGTGCCAGTAGGCCCAGCGGGAGGGGATACAATGAGCAGTTCTTC,CASRPSGRGYNEQFF
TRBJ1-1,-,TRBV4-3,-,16,TGCGCCAGCAGCCAAGATCTAAGGGGTCCCGACACTGAAGCTTTCTTT,CASSQDLRGPDTEAFF
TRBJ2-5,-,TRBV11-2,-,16,TGTGCCAGCAGCAAGGGGTCCTTTTCCCAACAAGAGACCCAGTACTTC,CASSKGSFSQQETQYF
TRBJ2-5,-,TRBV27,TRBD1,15,TGTGCCAGCAGTGCGCCGGGACAGGGGGAAGAGACCCAGTACTTC,CASSAPGQGEETQYF
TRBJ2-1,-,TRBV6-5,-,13,TGTGCCAGCAGGTGGGACATGAGGAATGAGCAGTTCTTC,CASRWDMRNEQFF
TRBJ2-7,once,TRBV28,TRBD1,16,TGTGCCAGCAGCCCTCGGGACAGGGGAATCGTCTACGAGCAGTACTTC,CASSPRDRGIVYEQYF
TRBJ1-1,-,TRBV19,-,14,TGTGCCAGTAGTATAGCTAGGGGATGGACTGAAGCTTTCTTT,CASSIARGWTEAFF
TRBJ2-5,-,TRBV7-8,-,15,TGTGCCAGCAGCTTAGCGCATCACTACTCAGAGACCCAGTACTTC,CASSLAHHYSETQYF
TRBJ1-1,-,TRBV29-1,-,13,TGCAGCGTTAAAGGACAGATGAACACTGAAGCTTTCTTT,CSVKGQMNTEAFF
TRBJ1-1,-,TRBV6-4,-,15,TGTGCCAGCAGGGCCGGACAGAGTCTGAACACTGAAGCTTTCTTT,CASRAGQSLNTEAFF
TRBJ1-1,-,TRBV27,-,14,TGTGCCAGCAGTTTGTCGGGGTTGAACACTGAAGCTTTCTTT,CASSLSGLNTEAFF
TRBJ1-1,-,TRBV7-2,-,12,TGTGCCAGCAGCTTAGATCGCGCTGAAGCTTTCTTT,CASSLDRAEAFF
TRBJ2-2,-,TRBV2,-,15,TGTGCCAGCAGTGTGGGCGGGGCGAACACCGGGGAGCTGTTTTTT,CASSVGGANTGELFF
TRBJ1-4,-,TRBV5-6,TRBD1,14,TGTGCCAGCAGCTTAGGGACAGACAATGAAAAACTGTTTTTT,CASSLGTDNEKLFF
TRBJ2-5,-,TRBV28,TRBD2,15,TGTGCCAGCAGTTCCCTCGGGGGGGCCGGAGAGACCCAGTACTTC,CASSSLGGAGETQYF
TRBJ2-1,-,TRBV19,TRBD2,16,TGTGCCAGTAGTTCTTTAGCGGGGTCTTCCTACAATGAGCAGTTCTTC,CASSSLAGSSYNEQFF
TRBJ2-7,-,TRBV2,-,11,TGTGCCAGCGGCTTTGCCTACGAGCAGTACTTC,CASGFAYEQYF
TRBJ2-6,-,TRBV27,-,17,TGTGCCAGCAGTCTGGGACAACCAAGCTCTGGGGCCAACGTCCTGACTTTC,CASSLGQPSSGANVLTF